The rows below give T cell receptor beta chains drawn from one sample of a study of patients with pleural tuberculosis. TCRdb reprocessed the reads via MiXCR and lists one record per CDR3 protein. The sample consists of under 55,000 distinct CDR3 sequences, about 7.3% of them appearing once. Receptor source: a human donor with pleural tuberculosis. Each CDR3 is given with its conserved first and last residue. A D gene is named only where the DNA matches it firmly. Some rows have no size entry. The others give once, few or many, or a class for an expanded clone.

>many|TRBJ1-5|TRBV20-1|TRBD1
TGCAGTGCCGACTCGGACAGGGAAAATCAGCCCCAGCATTTT
CSADSDRENQPQHF
>many|TRBJ1-2|TRBV19|NA
TGTGCCAGTAGTATAGACGGAGGCTACACCTTC
CASSIDGGYTF
>many|TRBJ2-3|TRBV11-2|TRBD2
TGTGCCAGCAGCCCTGGGGTAGCGGGAGATACGCAGTATTTT
CASSPGVAGDTQYF
>few|TRBJ1-5|TRBV11-2|NA
TGTGCCAGCAGCTTAGGTCAGGGTAACGCTCAGCCCCAGCATTTT
CASSLGQGNAQPQHF
>many|TRBJ2-1|TRBV12-3/TRBV12-4|TRBD2
TGTGCCAGCAGTTTAGTAGCGGGAGTTGTGGGTGAGCAGTTCTTC
CASSLVAGVVGEQFF
>many|TRBJ1-1|TRBV7-3|NA
TGTGCCAGCAGCTTAACAGGAGGGGGTTCTTGGGACACTGAAGCTTTCTTT
CASSLTGGGSWDTEAFF
>many|TRBJ1-3|TRBV12-3/TRBV12-4|NA
TGTGCCAGCAGTTGGGACGGGCCCCGGTACGGAAACACCATATATTTT
CASSWDGPRYGNTIYF
>many|TRBJ1-5|TRBV2|NA
TGTGCCAGCAGTAGGGAGTGGGGGAATCAGCCCCAGCATTTT
CASSREWGNQPQHF
>few|TRBJ1-2|TRBV29-1|NA
TGCAGCGTGGGGTTTCCTTATGGCTACACCTTC
CSVGFPYGYTF
>many|TRBJ1-5|TRBV6-2/TRBV6-3|TRBD1
TGTGCCAGCAGGAAGACAGGGGGTCAGCCCCAGCATTTT
CASRKTGGQPQHF
>many|TRBJ1-1|TRBV7-8|NA
TGTGCCAGCAGCACCCTACAGGGTGGGACTGAAGCTTTCTTT
CASSTLQGGTEAFF
>many|TRBJ2-5|TRBV24-1|TRBD1
TGTGCCACCAGTCCGGGACAGGTCTTCCAAGAGACCCAGTACTTC
CATSPGQVFQETQYF
>NA|TRBJ2-2|TRBV19|NA
TGTGCCAGTAGTACAACAGGGTTAGGCGGGGAGCTGTTTTTT
CASSTTGLGGELFF
>medium-sized|TRBJ2-4|TRBV18|NA
TGTGCCAGCTCATCGACTAGTGACGGAAACATTCAGTACTTC
CASSSTSDGNIQYF
>many|TRBJ2-5|TRBV11-2|NA
TGTGCCAGCAGCCCCCGTCAGGGGCGAGGAGAGACCCAGTACTTC
CASSPRQGRGETQYF
>few|TRBJ2-7|TRBV9|NA
TGTGCCAGCAGCGTAGGTTTGGACGAGCAGTACTTC
CASSVGLDEQYF
>few|TRBJ2-3|TRBV12-5|NA
TGTGCTAGTGGTTACAATATTGGCACAGATACGCAGTATTTT
CASGYNIGTDTQYF
>many|TRBJ2-1|TRBV6-2/TRBV6-3|NA
TGTGCCAGCAGTTACTCCTCGGGCAGGGTTCACAATGAGCAGTTCTTC
CASSYSSGRVHNEQFF
>many|TRBJ2-1|TRBV13|NA
TGTGCCAGCAGCGGAGGAACCGGGAGAATGAGCTACAATGAGCAGTTCTTC
CASSGGTGRMSYNEQFF
>many|TRBJ2-3|TRBV20-1|NA
TGCAGTGCTAGATCCACAGGAAAAACTACAGATACGCAGTATTTT
CSARSTGKTTDTQYF
>many|TRBJ2-7|TRBV4-1|TRBD2
TGCGCCAGCAGCCCGTCTGCGGGAGCGATCTACGAGCAGTACTTC
CASSPSAGAIYEQYF
>many|TRBJ1-2|TRBV12-3/TRBV12-4|NA
TGTGCCAGCAGTTCGAACCCCTCCCCAGGCTATGGCTACACCTTC
CASSSNPSPGYGYTF
>few|TRBJ2-5|TRBV11-2|NA
TGTGCCAGCAGCTTAGATACCCTCGGGGAGACCCAGTACTTC
CASSLDTLGETQYF
>many|TRBJ2-7|TRBV2|TRBD1
TGTGCCAGCAGTGGACAGGGCGCGTACGAGCAGTACTTC
CASSGQGAYEQYF
>many|TRBJ1-3|TRBV4-2|NA
TGTGCCAGCAGCCGCCCGGACATCTTCTCTGGAAACACCATATATTTT
CASSRPDIFSGNTIYF
>many|TRBJ2-1|TRBV20-1|TRBD1
TGCAGTGCTCGAGATCCGGGACAGGTGTACAATGAGCAGTTCTTC
CSARDPGQVYNEQFF
>many|TRBJ2-7|TRBV28|TRBD1
TGTGCCAGCAGTTTCCAGTCCCAGGGGGTGTACGAGCAGTACTTC
CASSFQSQGVYEQYF
>many|TRBJ1-2|TRBV10-3|NA
TGTGCCATCAGCTACAACAGTGCTAACTATGGCTACACCTTC
CAISYNSANYGYTF
>many|TRBJ2-1|TRBV13|NA
TGTGCCAGCAGCCTCCTCTCGGGGAAAGATTTCAATGAGCAGTTCTTC
CASSLLSGKDFNEQFF
>many|TRBJ2-3|TRBV15|NA
TGTGCCACCAGCGCTAAACACGGGACTCCCGATACGCAGTATTTT
CATSAKHGTPDTQYF
>many|TRBJ1-5|TRBV10-3|NA
TGTGCCATCAGTGAGGATCAAGGCAATCAGCCCCAGCATTTT
CAISEDQGNQPQHF
>NA|TRBJ2-5|TRBV29-1|NA
TGCAGCGTTGACTCCCGGATGGGGACCCAGTACTTC
CSVDSRMGTQYF
>many|TRBJ1-2|TRBV28|TRBD1
TGTGCCAGCAGTCCCGGACAGGGGCCCTATGGCTACACCTTC
CASSPGQGPYGYTF
>many|TRBJ2-5|TRBV28|TRBD2
TGTGCCAGCAGTCCCTGGACTAGCGGGAAAGAGACCCAGTACTTC
CASSPWTSGKETQYF
>many|TRBJ1-2|TRBV28|TRBD1
TGTGCCAGCAGTTTCAACAGGGGAGACGGCTACACCTTC
CASSFNRGDGYTF
>medium-sized|TRBJ1-1|TRBV7-8|NA
TGTGCCAGCAGCTTAACAGGCAGCACTGAAGCTTTCTTT
CASSLTGSTEAFF
>many|TRBJ1-4|TRBV25-1|TRBD1
TGTGCCAGCAGTGACGGACAGGATTTTTCGACTAATGAAAAACTGTTTTTT
CASSDGQDFSTNEKLFF
>once|TRBJ1-3|TRBV11-1|TRBD1
TGTGCCAGCAGCTGGCGGACAGGGGGCTACTCTGGAAACACCATATATTTT
CASSWRTGGYSGNTIYF
>many|TRBJ1-1|TRBV27|NA
TGTGCCAGCAGTTTAGAGTTCATGAACACTGAAGCTTTCTTT
CASSLEFMNTEAFF
>NA|TRBJ2-2|TRBV12-3/TRBV12-4|TRBD2
TGTGCCAGCAGACCACGAGCGGGAGGTATCGGGGAGCTGTTTTTT
CASRPRAGGIGELFF
>many|TRBJ1-5|TRBV20-1|NA
TGCAGTGCTAAGACAAGCCCCCTTCAGCCCCAGCATTTT
CSAKTSPLQPQHF
>few|TRBJ2-1|TRBV19|TRBD2
TGTGCCAGCAGAAGCGGGAGCTCCTACAATGAGCAGTTCTTC
CASRSGSSYNEQFF
>many|TRBJ2-2|TRBV15|NA
TGTGCCACCAGCGGTGGGGACCGGTACACCGGGGAGCTGTTTTTT
CATSGGDRYTGELFF
>many|TRBJ2-1|TRBV20-1|NA
TGCAGTGCTGGACTACCGGGTAGCTCCTACAATGAGCAGTTCTTC
CSAGLPGSSYNEQFF
>many|TRBJ2-5|TRBV20-1|NA
TGCAGTGCTAGCCCGGGCGACTACCAAGAGACCCAGTACTTC
CSASPGDYQETQYF
>many|TRBJ2-3|TRBV24-1|TRBD1
TGTGCCACCAGTGACCCCGGACAGGCACCCACAGATACGCAGTATTTT
CATSDPGQAPTDTQYF
>many|TRBJ2-1|TRBV11-1|TRBD1
TGTGCCAGCAGCCTACAGGGGCTCTCTCGTGAGCAGTTCTTC
CASSLQGLSREQFF
>many|TRBJ1-1|TRBV5-1|TRBD1
TGCGCCAGCAGCTCATTGGGACAGGGGCATGAAGCTTTCTTT
CASSSLGQGHEAFF
>many|TRBJ2-7|TRBV28|TRBD2
TGTGCCAGCAGTTTCGTAGGACTAGCCACCTACGAGCAGTACTTC
CASSFVGLATYEQYF
>many|TRBJ2-3|TRBV28|NA
TGTGCCAGCAGCGCCGTGGCTAGCGGCACAGATACGCAGTATTTT
CASSAVASGTDTQYF
>few|TRBJ2-3|TRBV2|TRBD2
TGTGCCAGCAGTGCGGGCCTAGCGGCTGATACGCAGTATTTT
CASSAGLAADTQYF
>NA|TRBJ2-4|TRBV11-2|NA
TGTGCCAGCGGGAGCTTAGATGGGCTTTTGAACAGGGCATCCCCCTTC
CASGSLDGLLNRASPF
>many|TRBJ1-1|TRBV10-3|NA
TGTGCCATCAGCTCACAGGGTCGGGACACTGAAGCTTTCTTT
CAISSQGRDTEAFF